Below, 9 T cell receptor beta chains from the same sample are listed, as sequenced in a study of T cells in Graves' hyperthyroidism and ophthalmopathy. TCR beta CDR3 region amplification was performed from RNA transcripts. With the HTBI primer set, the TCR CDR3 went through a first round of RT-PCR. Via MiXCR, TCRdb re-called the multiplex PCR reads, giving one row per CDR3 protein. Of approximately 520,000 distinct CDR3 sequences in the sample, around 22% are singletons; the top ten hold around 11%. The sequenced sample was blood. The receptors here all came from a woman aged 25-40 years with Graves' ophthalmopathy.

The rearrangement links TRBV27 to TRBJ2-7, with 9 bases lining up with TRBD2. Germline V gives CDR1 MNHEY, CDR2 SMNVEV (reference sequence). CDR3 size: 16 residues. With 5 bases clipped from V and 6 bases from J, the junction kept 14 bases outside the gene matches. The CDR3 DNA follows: TGTGCCAGCAGTACCCCAACTGCGGGGGGGCAAAGCGAGCAGTACTTC. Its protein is CASSTPTAGGQSEQYF.

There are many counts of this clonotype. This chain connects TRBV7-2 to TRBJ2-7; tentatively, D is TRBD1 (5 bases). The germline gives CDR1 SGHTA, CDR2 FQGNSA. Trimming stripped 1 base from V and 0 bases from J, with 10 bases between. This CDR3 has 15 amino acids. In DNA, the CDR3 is TGTGCCAGCAGCTTAGGCCTGGACAACTCCTACGAGCAGTACTTC. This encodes CASSLGLDNSYEQYF.

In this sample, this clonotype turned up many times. CDR3 DNA sequence: TGTGCCAGCAGCCCACAGGTCGGGCACACTGAAGCTTTCTTT. It is translated as CASSPQVGHTEAFF. This sequence joins TRBV12-3 or TRBV12-4 and TRBJ1-1; D is perhaps TRBD1 (5 bases). The CDR3 runs to 14 residues. V dropped 6 bases and J dropped 3 bases, with 14 bases sitting between them.

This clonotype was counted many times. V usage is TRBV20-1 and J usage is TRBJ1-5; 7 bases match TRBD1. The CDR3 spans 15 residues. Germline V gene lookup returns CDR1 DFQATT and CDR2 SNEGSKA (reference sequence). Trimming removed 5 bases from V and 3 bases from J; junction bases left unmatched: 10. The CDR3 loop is CSAPRSDRDNQPQHF. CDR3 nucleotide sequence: TGCAGTGCTCCCCGTAGCGACAGGGACAATCAGCCCCAGCATTTT.

CDR3 amino acids: CASSLMGAVGTEAFF. CDR3 nucleotide sequence: TGTGCCAGCAGTTTAATGGGGGCCGTGGGCACTGAAGCTTTCTTT. V and J are TRBV12-3 or TRBV12-4 and TRBJ1-1; possible D gene TRBD1, 6 bases. V was shortened by 2 bases and J by 4 bases, with 14 bases between the two germline ends. This CDR3 is 15 amino acids long.

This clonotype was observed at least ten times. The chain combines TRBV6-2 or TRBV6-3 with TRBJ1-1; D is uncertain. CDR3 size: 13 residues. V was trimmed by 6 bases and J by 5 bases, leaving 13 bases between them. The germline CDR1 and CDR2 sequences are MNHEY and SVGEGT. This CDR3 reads CASRSGPSTEAFF. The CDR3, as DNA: TGTGCCAGCAGGAGCGGACCGTCGACTGAAGCTTTCTTT.

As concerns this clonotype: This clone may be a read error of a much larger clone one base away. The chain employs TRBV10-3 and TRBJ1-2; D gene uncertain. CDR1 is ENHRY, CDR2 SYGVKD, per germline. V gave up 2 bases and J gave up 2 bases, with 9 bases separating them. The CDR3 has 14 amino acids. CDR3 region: CAISETGQNYGYTF. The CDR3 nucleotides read TGTGCCATCAGTGAGACCGGGCAGAACTATGGCTACACCTTC.

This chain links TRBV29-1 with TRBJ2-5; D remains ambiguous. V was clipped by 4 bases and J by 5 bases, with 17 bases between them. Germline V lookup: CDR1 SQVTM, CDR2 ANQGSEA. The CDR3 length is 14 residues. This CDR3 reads CSVGLNGVRETQYF. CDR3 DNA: TGCAGCGTTGGTCTGAATGGAGTTCGGGAGACCCAGTACTTC.

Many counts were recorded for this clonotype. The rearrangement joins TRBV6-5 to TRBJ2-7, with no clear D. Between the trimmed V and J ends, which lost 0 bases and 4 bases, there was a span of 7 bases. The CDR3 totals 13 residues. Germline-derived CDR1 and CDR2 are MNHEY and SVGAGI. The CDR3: CASSYSGLYEQYF. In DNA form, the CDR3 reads TGTGCCAGCAGTTACTCAGGGCTGTACGAGCAGTACTTC.